Below, one TCR beta chain is given with its context. The data were obtained in a study of OX40 agonist ivuxolimab in advanced cancers. With autoimmune disease history or systemic immunosuppression, patients were excluded. This CDR3 region has 15 residues. Between the trimmed V and J ends, which lost 9 bases and 0 bases, there was a span of 15 bases. From germline, CDR1 is LNHDA and CDR2 SQIVND (reference sequence). Libraries were prepared by immunoSEQ multiplex PCR; TCRdb keeps only in-frame clonotypes and omits some of them. The sample has tens of thousands of clones; roughly 78% are singletons. This TCR was recovered from an adult with an advanced solid tumor such as melanoma, head and neck, liver or kidney cancer. The J gene is TRBJ1-5, the V gene TRBV19; D not resolved. This specimen was CD4+ or CD8+ T cells sorted from blood, taken in a trial of the OX40 agonist ivuxolimab. CDR3 in DNA: TGTGCCAGCGTCGAGATGGGTTATAGCAATCAGCCCCAGCATTTT. Translating gives CASVEMGYSNQPQHF.